The entry below gives a single T cell receptor (beta chain) sequence along with its context. CD8 cells classed as naive were CD45RO-negative and positively selected for CCR7, excluding terminally differentiated effector memory CD45RA+ cells. The method was immunoSEQ multiplex PCR; TCRdb's version includes in-frame clones alone and lacks a portion of them. The table records 800,000 or so clones, about 96% of them present only once. The sample originates from a study of shared clonotypes between healthy human individuals. The CDR3 length is 18 residues. Looked up from germline, CDR1 is MDHEN and CDR2 is SYDVKM. The V and J ends lost 3 bases and 0 bases, in that order; junction bases with no gene match: 14.

The sequenced sample consisted of naive CD8+ T cells sorted from blood. The chain carries TRBV28 and TRBJ2-7; 7 positions match TRBD2. This clonotype was obtained from a man aged 30 to 45 in good health. The chain's CDR3 is CASSFDSPRGDYSYEQYF. The DNA of the CDR3 is TGTGCCAGCAGTTTTGACAGCCCAAGAGGGGACTACTCCTACGAGCAGTACTTC.